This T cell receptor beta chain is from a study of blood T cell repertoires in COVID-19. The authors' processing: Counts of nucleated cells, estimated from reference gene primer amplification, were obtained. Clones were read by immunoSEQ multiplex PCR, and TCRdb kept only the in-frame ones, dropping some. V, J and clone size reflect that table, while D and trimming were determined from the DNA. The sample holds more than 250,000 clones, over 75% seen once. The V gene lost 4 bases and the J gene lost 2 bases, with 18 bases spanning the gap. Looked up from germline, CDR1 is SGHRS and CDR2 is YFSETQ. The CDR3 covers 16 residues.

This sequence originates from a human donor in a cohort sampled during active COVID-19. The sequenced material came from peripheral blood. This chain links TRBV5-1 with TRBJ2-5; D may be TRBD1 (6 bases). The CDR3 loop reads CASSLNARGTQETQYF. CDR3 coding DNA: TGCGCCAGCAGCCTAAACGCCAGGGGAACACAAGAGACCCAGTACTTC.